This entry features one TCR beta chain sequence. Its specificity is not known. From germline, CDR1 is SGHRS and CDR2 YFSETQ. Trimming at V came to 4 bases and at J to 4 bases, leaving 5 bases not matched to a gene. The CDR3 runs 17 residues. Time point indicated: week 11, during vaccination. With topical imiquimod, each dose of the vaccine consisted of 300 ug of mutant IDH1 20-mer peptide. The data are from a study of a mutant IDH1 vaccine in newly diagnosed glioma. About the study: Standard pretreatment was either radiotherapy, temozolomide, or, for most, radiochemotherapy with temozolomide.

This table comes from immunoSEQ multiplex PCR, and its TCRdb copy is limited to in-frame clones, with some not included. The table records 50,000 to 75,000 clones, about 80% of them present only once. The TCR comes from a man aged 45-65 years with glioma. The source material was PBMCs, sampled from a glioma patient whose treatment included an IDH1 peptide vaccine. J is TRBJ2-1 and V is TRBV5-1; TRBD2 matches 16 bases. CDR3 bases: TGCGCCAGCAGCGGAATGGGACTAGCGGGAGGGTACAATGAGCAGTTCTTC. Its protein product is CASSGMGLAGGYNEQFF. Filled out from reference TRBV5-1 and TRBJ2-1, the complete variable domain reads KAGVTQTPRYLIKTRGQQVTLSCSPISGHRSVSWYQQTPGQGLQFLFEYFSETQRNKGNFPGRFSGRQFSNSRSEMNVSTLELGDSALYLCASSGMGLAGGYNEQFFGPGTRLTVL.